This T cell receptor (beta chain) is from a study of blood T cell repertoires in COVID-19. Study-level background: From the United States, Italy and Spain came samples of acute and convalescent COVID-19.

The CDR3 has 15 residues. V lost 4 bases to trimming and J lost 2 bases, with 15 bases between them. From germline, CDR1 is ENHRY and CDR2 SYGVKD. Only in-frame clones appear in the TCRdb table, and some are missing; sequencing was by immunoSEQ multiplex PCR. Among 250,000 or so clones listed, 85% to 90% were seen once. V and J are TRBV10-3 and TRBJ2-7, with D possibly being TRBD2 (7 bases). What was sequenced was PBMCs or T cells enriched from blood (not recorded which). This TCR derives from a middle-aged man who had recovered from COVID-19. The CDR3 bases are TGTGCCATCAGTGCGGCGGGCGGGGGCCCCTACGAGCAGTACTTC. Protein: CAISAAGGGPYEQYF.